This T cell receptor (beta chain) derives from a study of type 1 and type 2 diabetes patients (dated by TCRdb to the mid-2010s). A note on the overall study: About ten type 1 diabetes patients, a few type 2 diabetes patients and roughly 6 nondiabetic controls were recruited in China to form the cohort. Comparing approximately 20-cycle and roughly 25-cycle amplification showed similar V gene usage, suggesting similar primer efficiencies and random PCR bias. A total of fewer than 25 million paired-end reads was generated across the whole study. Type 2 diabetes patients were used as a disease comparison group for the type 1 diabetes patients. The study used high-throughput sequencing to profile TCRbeta repertoires and compare individuals with type 1 diabetes, type 2 diabetes and no diabetes. Across the study, CD4+ and CD8+ T cells were positively selected from PBMCs using CD4 or CD8 MicroBeads on MACS columns. The TCRbeta libraries underwent paired-end sequencing on Illumina HiSeq 2000 or MiSeq instruments. Results the study describes overall, beyond this receptor: Type 2 diabetes and control samples had highly correlated V and J gene usage patterns, with an average between-sample correlation of approximately 0.97. Because only a limited number of T2D and control samples were sequenced, some T1D-only HECs might also appear in more T2D or control samples. Type 2 diabetes repertoires showed high diversity, significantly greater than type 1 diabetes repertoires in both CD4+ and CD8+ T cells. Type 2 diabetes patients had few highly-expanded CD4+ clones, median one, accounting for a median roughly 3.7% of reads. The study groups were not matched for age and gender, which could bias interpretation.

CDR1 and CDR2 are drawn from the germline V gene (reference sequence): SEHNR, FQNEAQ. V is reduced by 1 base and J by 3 bases, leaving a spacing of 12 bases between them. Counted from cysteine to phenylalanine, this CDR3 has 15 amino acids. Solely the CDR3 DNA is kept, with 45 bases framed from the first base. This clonotype occurred a few times. It lacks a known antigen. No per-base quality is available; no much larger clone lies one base away. Sequenced on an Illumina MiSeq. Genomic DNA from sorted T cell subsets was used as template for TCRbeta CDR3 amplification. The TCRbeta CDR3 region was amplified by multiplex PCR with 30 forward and 13 reverse primers. PCR products were purified with AMPure XP beads, then indices and adaptors were added in a second approximately 25-cycle PCR. Before sequencing, the libraries were purified from gel with the QIAquick Gel Extraction Kit. On the authors' methods: Paired-end reads were merged with FLASH and aligned to IMGT V, D and J germline references using IgBLAST. Reads with less than 70% alignment identity to germline references were removed, leaving approximately 11 million reads across the study. Following IMGT definitions, CDR3 boundaries, reading frame and productivity were assigned. Highly-expanded clones were defined as clones at or above 1% of reads, and diversity was measured by normalized Shannon entropy. Unpaired two-tailed t-tests were used to test group differences in Shannon entropy. TCRdb trimmed public reads at Q25 via fastp, called clones via MiXCR and kept in-frame beta chains. Entries that share a CDR3 protein sequence are merged under the most common genes and DNA. The V and J calls shown here were made by TCRdb, not taken from the authors' results. This sample lists 270,000 or so distinct CDR3 sequences; approximately 50% were detected once. The top ten constitute about 13% of the sample.

Every diabetic patient fulfilled standard classification criteria for type 1 or type 2 diabetes, and glucose and C-peptide were measured using WHO-recommended methods. Donors with other autoimmune diseases or infections within the previous four weeks were excluded from participation. An approximately 10-milliliter sample of peripheral blood was drawn from every participant. PBMCs were isolated with LymphoPrep density separation. Sequencing input: peripheral blood mononuclear cells (PBMCs). This sequence was found in a man younger than 35 with type 2 diabetes. Recombination joined TRBV7-9 with TRBJ1-1; the D gene is not confidently resolved. The DNA sequence follows: TGTGCCAGCAGCTTAGGGGCAGGCGGGGACACTGAAGCTTTCTTT. Its translation reads: CASSLGAGGDTEAFF. This CDR3, with the reference TRBV7-9 and TRBJ1-1 proteins standing in past its ends, gives the full variable domain DTGVSQNPRHKITKRGQNVTFRCDPISEHNRLYWYRQTLGQGPEFLTYFQNEAQLEKSRLLSDRFSAERPKGSFSTLEIQRTEQGDSAMYLCASSLGAGGDTEAFFGQGTRLTVV.